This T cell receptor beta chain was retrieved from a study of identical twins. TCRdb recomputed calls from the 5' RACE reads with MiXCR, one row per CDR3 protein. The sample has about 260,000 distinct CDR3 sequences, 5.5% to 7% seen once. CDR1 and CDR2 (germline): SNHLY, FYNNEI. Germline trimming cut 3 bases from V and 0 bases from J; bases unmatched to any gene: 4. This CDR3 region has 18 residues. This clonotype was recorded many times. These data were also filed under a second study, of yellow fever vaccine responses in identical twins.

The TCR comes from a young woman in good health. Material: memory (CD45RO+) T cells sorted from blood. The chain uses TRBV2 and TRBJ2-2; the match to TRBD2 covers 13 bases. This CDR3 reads CASSDPLAGGANTGELFF. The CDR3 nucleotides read TGTGCCAGCAGTGACCCACTAGCGGGAGGGGCGAACACCGGGGAGCTGTTTTTT.